The next 17 T cell receptor beta chains were all read from a single sample in a study of blood T cell repertoires in COVID-19. The assay was immunoSEQ multiplex PCR, and TCRdb's table has in-frame clones only and misses some. The table lists 250,000 to 350,000 clones, 86% of them singletons. The specimen sequenced was peripheral blood. The origin of the receptors is a woman aged 45-65 years with acute or convalescent COVID-19.

J is TRBJ2-3 and V is TRBV6-6, with a possible D match to TRBD1 (6 bases). Trimming took off 5 bases at V and 3 bases at J, with 15 bases between the two ends. Germline V lookup: CDR1 MNHNY, CDR2 SVGAGI (reference sequence). The CDR3 extends over 15 amino acids. This CDR3 reads CASSGRQEPTDTQYF. The CDR3 DNA is TGTGCCAGCAGTGGTCGACAGGAGCCGACAGATACGCAGTATTTT.

The chain combines TRBV7-2 with TRBJ2-7; perhaps TRBD1 as D (6 bases). Looked up from germline, CDR1 is SGHTA and CDR2 is FQGNSA. The CDR3 covers 15 residues. Trimming pared 3 bases from V and 4 bases from J, leaving 16 bases between. The CDR3 sequence: CASSFKQGTGYEQYF. The CDR3 nucleotides read TGTGCCAGCAGCTTTAAACAGGGAACAGGATACGAGCAGTACTTC. The variable domain in full, with the rest retrieved from reference TRBV7-2 and TRBJ2-7, is GAGVSQSPSNKVTEKGKDVELRCDPISGHTALYWYRQSLGQGLEFLIYFQGNSAPDKSGLPSDRFSAERTGGSVSTLTIQRTQQEDSAVYLCASSFKQGTGYEQYFGPGTRLTVT.

This rearrangement joins TRBV27 to TRBJ1-2; D may be TRBD1 (6 bases). Germline loops: CDR1 MNHEY, CDR2 SMNVEV (reference sequence). This CDR3 is built from 15 residues. V was shortened by 5 bases and J by 5 bases, with 18 bases between the two germline ends. In DNA form, the CDR3 reads TGTGCCAGCAGTCGGCGCCGTTACAGGGAGTATGGCTACACCTTC. Amino acids: CASSRRRYREYGYTF.

The J gene is TRBJ1-2, the V gene TRBV27; 11 positions agree with TRBD1. The CDR3 runs 15 residues. CDR1 and CDR2 (germline): MNHEY, SMNVEV (reference sequence). The trim removed 4 bases at V and 5 bases at J, leaving 6 bases unmatched. Written as DNA, the CDR3 is TGTGCCAGCAGTTCCGGACAGGGGGCACGATATGGCTACACCTTC. This translates into CASSSGQGARYGYTF.

This clone appeared a single time. J is TRBJ2-1 and V is TRBV9, with a weak D call TRBD2 (7 bases). Germline V gene sequence: CDR1 SGDLS, CDR2 YYNGEE. The CDR3 totals 16 residues. V was trimmed by 4 bases and J by 5 bases, leaving 19 bases between them. The CDR3 loop reads CASSPRGGHSNNEQFF. The CDR3 DNA sequence: TGTGCCAGCAGCCCTAGGGGGGGACATTCGAACAATGAGCAGTTCTTC.

This chain joins TRBV6-2 or TRBV6-3 and TRBJ1-5; 8 nucleotides agree with TRBD1. This CDR3 region has 15 residues. Trimming took 2 bases from V and 2 from J; bases not matched to a gene: 2. Germline loops: CDR1 MNHEY, CDR2 SVGEGT. CDR3 protein: CASSYRGQGNQPQHF. The CDR3 nucleotides read TGTGCCAGCAGTTACAGGGGACAGGGCAATCAGCCCCAGCATTTT.

V and J are TRBV29-1 and TRBJ2-2, with D possibly TRBD1 on 6 matching bases. Trimming removed 6 bases at V and 1 base at J, with 6 bases between. CDR3 length: 12 residues. The germline gives CDR1 SQVTM, CDR2 ANQGSEA. The CDR3 is CSVDRNTGELFF. Here the CDR3 DNA reads TGCAGCGTGGACAGGAACACCGGGGAGCTGTTTTTT.

The V call is TRBV5-1, the J call TRBJ2-5, with 10 bases fitting TRBD1. This CDR3 is built from 14 residues. J was trimmed by 5 bases and V by 4 bases; bases with no gene match: 5. Germline loops: CDR1 SGHRS, CDR2 YFSETQ. This chain's CDR3 is CASSQDRGMETQYF. The CDR3 bases are TGCGCCAGCAGCCAGGACAGGGGGATGGAGACCCAGTACTTC.

This sequence joins TRBV10-3 and TRBJ1-1; 10 bases line up with TRBD1. In germline, CDR1 is ENHRY, CDR2 SYGVKD. J was trimmed by 5 bases and V by 4 bases; bases with no gene match: 4. CDR3 length: 14 residues. The CDR3 reads CAISAGTGETEAFF. Here the CDR3 DNA reads TGTGCCATCAGTGCGGGGACAGGGGAAACTGAAGCTTTCTTT.

In its sample, this clone was seen a few times. This chain uses TRBV19 with TRBJ2-1, with a possible D match to TRBD2 (6 bases). The CDR3 loop spans 15 amino acids. Germline CDR1 reads LNHDA; CDR2 reads SQIVND (reference sequence). Trimming removed 4 bases at V and 3 bases at J, with 13 bases between. CDR3 residues: CASSTHRDFYNEQFF. DNA of the CDR3: TGTGCCAGTAGTACCCACCGGGACTTCTACAATGAGCAGTTCTTC.

The gene calls are TRBV27 and TRBJ2-7; maybe TRBD2 (5 bases). Trimming stripped 0 bases from V and 6 bases from J, with 27 bases between. Germline V gives CDR1 MNHEY, CDR2 SMNVEV (reference sequence). This CDR3 comprises 19 residues. CDR3 region: CASSLSKWGVGNTPPEQYF. In DNA form, the CDR3 reads TGTGCCAGCAGTTTATCGAAGTGGGGAGTGGGCAATACCCCCCCCGAGCAGTACTTC.

The rearrangement joins TRBV2 to TRBJ2-7; 7 bases fit TRBD2. With 8 bases clipped from V and 0 bases from J, the junction kept 7 bases outside the gene matches. Germline lookup yields CDR1 SNHLY and CDR2 FYNNEI. CDR3 length: 14 amino acids. CDR3 residues: CASRYGGSSYEQYF. Here the CDR3 DNA reads TGTGCCAGCCGATACGGGGGGTCCTCCTACGAGCAGTACTTC.

Concerning this clone itself: Other DNA sequences from this sample encode an identical CDR3 as well. The chain couples TRBV11-1 to TRBJ2-7; a weak D match, TRBD1 (6 bases). V lost 5 bases, J lost 4 bases, and 15 bases lay in between. From germline, CDR1 is SGHAT and CDR2 FQDESV (reference sequence). This CDR3 is 14 amino acids long. The CDR3 loop is CASSPRGRSYEQYF. DNA of the CDR3: TGTGCCAGCAGCCCTAGGGGGAGATCATACGAGCAGTACTTC.

The sample holds a few counts of this clone. This chain links TRBV5-1 with TRBJ2-3; weak D call: TRBD1 (6 bases). With 0 bases removed from V and 5 bases from J, the gap between germline ends came to 16 bases. The CDR3 sequence is 16 residues long. Germline-derived CDR1 and CDR2 are SGHRS and YFSETQ. The CDR3 sequence is CASSLGGGFTGDTQYF. Written as DNA, the CDR3 is TGCGCCAGCAGCTTGGGAGGGGGATTTACCGGAGATACGCAGTATTTT. The full variable domain, in which reference TRBV5-1 and TRBJ2-3 provide the parts outside the CDR3, is KAGVTQTPRYLIKTRGQQVTLSCSPISGHRSVSWYQQTPGQGLQFLFEYFSETQRNKGNFPGRFSGRQFSNSRSEMNVSTLELGDSALYLCASSLGGGFTGDTQYFGPGTRLTVL.

A note on this clone: This may come from a read error, since a much larger clone is one base off. Other nucleotide sequences in the sample specify the same CDR3. The chain has TRBV28 and TRBJ1-2; D perhaps matches TRBD1 (5 bases). The CDR3 is 13 amino acids. Germline CDR1 is MDHEN and CDR2 is SYDVKM. V lost 2 bases to trimming and J lost 2 bases, with 6 bases between them. The CDR3 is CASSLRGNYGYTF. The DNA for the CDR3 is TGTGCCAGCAGTTTACGGGGGAACTATGGCTACACCTTC.

The chain couples TRBV12-3 or TRBV12-4 to TRBJ1-2; D is undetermined. The CDR3 runs 13 residues. The germline V and J ends were trimmed by 3 bases and 3 bases, with 8 bases remaining between them. The CDR3 spells CASSFSGYYGYTF. The CDR3 DNA sequence: TGTGCCAGCAGTTTCTCGGGGTACTATGGCTACACCTTC.

The chain has TRBV28 and TRBJ2-7; 8 nucleotides align to TRBD2. The CDR3 has 18 residues. CDR1 and CDR2 from the germline V gene are MDHEN and SYDVKM. The trim removed 5 bases at V and 2 bases at J, leaving 17 bases unmatched. In nucleotides, the CDR3 is TGTGCCAGCAGTCCTCCTCCCGGGACTAGACCCCGGACCTACGAGCAGTACTTC. Amino acid sequence: CASSPPPGTRPRTYEQYF.